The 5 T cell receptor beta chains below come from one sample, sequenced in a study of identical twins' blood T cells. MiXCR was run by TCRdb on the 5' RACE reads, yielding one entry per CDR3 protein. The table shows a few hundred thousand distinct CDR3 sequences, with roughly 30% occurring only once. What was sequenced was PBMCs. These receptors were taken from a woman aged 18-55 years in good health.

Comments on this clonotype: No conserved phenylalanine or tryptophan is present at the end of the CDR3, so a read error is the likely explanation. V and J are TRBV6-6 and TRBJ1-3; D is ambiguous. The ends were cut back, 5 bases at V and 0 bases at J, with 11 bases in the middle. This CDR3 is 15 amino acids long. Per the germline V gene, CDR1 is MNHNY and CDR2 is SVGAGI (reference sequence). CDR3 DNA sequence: TGTGCCAGCAGTCCTCCCACCTACTCTGGAAACACCATATATTCT. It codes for CASSPPTYSGNTIYS.

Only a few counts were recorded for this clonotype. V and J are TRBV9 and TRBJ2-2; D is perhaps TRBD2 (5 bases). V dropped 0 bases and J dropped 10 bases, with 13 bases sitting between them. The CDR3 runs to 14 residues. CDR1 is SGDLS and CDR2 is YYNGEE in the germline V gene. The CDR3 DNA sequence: TGTGCCAGCAGCGTAGCTACGGGAAGGGAGGAGCTGTTTTTT. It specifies CASSVATGREELFF.

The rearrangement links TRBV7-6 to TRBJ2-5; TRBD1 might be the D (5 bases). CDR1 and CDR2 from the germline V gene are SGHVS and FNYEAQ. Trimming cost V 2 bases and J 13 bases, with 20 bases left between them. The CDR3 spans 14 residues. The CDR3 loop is CASSLFKTQGTLYF. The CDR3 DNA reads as TGTGCCAGCAGCTTATTTAAAACCCAGGGAACTCTGTACTTC.

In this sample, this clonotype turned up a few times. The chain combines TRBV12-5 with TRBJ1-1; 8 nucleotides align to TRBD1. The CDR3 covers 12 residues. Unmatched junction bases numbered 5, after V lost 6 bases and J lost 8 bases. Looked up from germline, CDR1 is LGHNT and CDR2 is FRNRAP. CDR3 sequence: CASGRDRPEAFF. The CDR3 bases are TGTGCTAGTGGCCGGGACAGGCCAGAAGCTTTCTTT.

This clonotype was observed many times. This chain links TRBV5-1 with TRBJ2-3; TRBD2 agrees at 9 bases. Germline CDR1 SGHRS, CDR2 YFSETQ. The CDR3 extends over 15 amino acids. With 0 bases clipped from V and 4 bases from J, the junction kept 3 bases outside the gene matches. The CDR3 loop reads CASSLGGLAPDTQYF. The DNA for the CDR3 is TGCGCCAGCAGCTTGGGGGGACTAGCCCCAGATACGCAGTATTTT.